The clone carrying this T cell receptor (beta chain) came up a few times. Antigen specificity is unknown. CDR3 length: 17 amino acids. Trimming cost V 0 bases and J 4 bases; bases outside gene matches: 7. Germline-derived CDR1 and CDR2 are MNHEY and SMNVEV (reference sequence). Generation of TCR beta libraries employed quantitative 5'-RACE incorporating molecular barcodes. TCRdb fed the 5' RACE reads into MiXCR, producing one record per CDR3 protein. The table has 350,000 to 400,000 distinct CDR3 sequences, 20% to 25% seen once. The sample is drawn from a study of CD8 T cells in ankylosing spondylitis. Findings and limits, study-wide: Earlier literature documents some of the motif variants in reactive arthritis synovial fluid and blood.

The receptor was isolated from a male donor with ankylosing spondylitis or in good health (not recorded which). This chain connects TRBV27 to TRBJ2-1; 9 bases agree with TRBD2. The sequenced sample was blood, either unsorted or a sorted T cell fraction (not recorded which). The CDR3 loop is CASSLSRGLAGYNEQFF. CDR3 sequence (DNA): TGTGCCAGCAGTTTATCCCGGGGTCTAGCGGGGTACAATGAGCAGTTCTTC.